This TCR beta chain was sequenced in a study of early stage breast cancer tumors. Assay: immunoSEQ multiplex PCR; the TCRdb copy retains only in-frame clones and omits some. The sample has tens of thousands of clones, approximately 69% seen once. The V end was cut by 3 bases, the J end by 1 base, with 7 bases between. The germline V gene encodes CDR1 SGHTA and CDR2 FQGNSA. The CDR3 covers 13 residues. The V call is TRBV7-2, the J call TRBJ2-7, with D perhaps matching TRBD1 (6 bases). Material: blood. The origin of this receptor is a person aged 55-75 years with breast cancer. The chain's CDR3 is CASSLDRSYEQYF. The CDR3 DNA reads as TGTGCCAGCAGCTTGGACAGATCCTACGAGCAGTACTTC.